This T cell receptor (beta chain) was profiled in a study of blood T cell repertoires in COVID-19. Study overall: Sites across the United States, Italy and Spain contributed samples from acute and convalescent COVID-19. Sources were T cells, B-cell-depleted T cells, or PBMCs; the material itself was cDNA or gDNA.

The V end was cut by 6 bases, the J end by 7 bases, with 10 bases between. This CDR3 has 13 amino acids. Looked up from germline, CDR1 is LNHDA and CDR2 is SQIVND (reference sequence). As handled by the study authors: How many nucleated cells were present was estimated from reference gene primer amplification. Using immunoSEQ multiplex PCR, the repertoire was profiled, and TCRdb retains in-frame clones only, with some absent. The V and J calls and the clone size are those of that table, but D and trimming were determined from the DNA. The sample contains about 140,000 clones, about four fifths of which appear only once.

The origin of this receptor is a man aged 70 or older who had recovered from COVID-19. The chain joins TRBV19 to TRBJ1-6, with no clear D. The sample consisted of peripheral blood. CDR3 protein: CASSPGDNSPLHF. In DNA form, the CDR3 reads TGTGCCAGTAGCCCAGGCGACAATTCACCCCTCCACTTT.